Listed below are T cell receptor beta chains from one sample, sequenced in a study of T-cell memory formation after mild COVID-19. Using its own MiXCR run on the 5' RACE reads, TCRdb lists one record per CDR3 protein. This sample has approximately 250,000 distinct CDR3 sequences, with 15% found just once. The specimen sequenced was PBMCs or a T cell subset sorted from them (not recorded which). The receptors derive from an adult woman who had mild COVID-19 (a few samples of this study predate the infection). Cell type and time point are not known. The CDR3 runs from the conserved cysteine through the conserved F or W. The D gene is left open where the match is weak. Not every row has a clone size; where given, it reads once, few, many or a size class.

cdr3_length: 16
d_call: NA
clone_size: NA
j_call: TRBJ2-1
v_call: TRBV9
cdr3_nt: TGTGCCAGCAGCCTACGGGAGACGAATATCTACAATGAGCAGTTCTTC
cdr3_aa: CASSLRETNIYNEQFF

cdr3_length: 16
d_call: TRBD1
clone_size: NA
j_call: TRBJ2-7
v_call: TRBV6-5
cdr3_nt: TGTGCCAGCAGTCTCCGCCATGGACAGGGGAGCTACGAGCAGTACTTC
cdr3_aa: CASSLRHGQGSYEQYF

cdr3_length: 17
d_call: TRBD2
clone_size: few
j_call: TRBJ2-3
v_call: TRBV7-8
cdr3_nt: TGTGCCAGCAGCTTAGGCCCCCTAGCGGGGGTATCAGATACGCAGTATTTT
cdr3_aa: CASSLGPLAGVSDTQYF

cdr3_length: 17
d_call: TRBD2
clone_size: few
j_call: TRBJ2-1
v_call: TRBV5-1
cdr3_nt: TGCGCCAGCAGCCTAGGGTTAGCGGGAACTATTTACAATGAGCAGTTCTTC
cdr3_aa: CASSLGLAGTIYNEQFF

cdr3_length: 15
d_call: NA
clone_size: NA
j_call: TRBJ1-1
v_call: TRBV19
cdr3_nt: TGTGCCAGTAGTATAAGGGCACAGACGAACACTGAAGCTTTCTTT
cdr3_aa: CASSIRAQTNTEAFF

cdr3_length: 17
d_call: TRBD2
clone_size: NA
j_call: TRBJ2-3
v_call: TRBV4-2
cdr3_nt: TGTGCCAGCAGCCAAGGCGGACTAGCGGTCCGTCCGTATACGCAGTATTTT
cdr3_aa: CASSQGGLAVRPYTQYF

cdr3_length: 14
d_call: NA
clone_size: few
j_call: TRBJ2-7
v_call: TRBV7-3
cdr3_nt: TGTGCCAGCAGCTTATTTCCCAGGGGCTACGAGCAGTACTTC
cdr3_aa: CASSLFPRGYEQYF

cdr3_length: 16
d_call: TRBD1
clone_size: few
j_call: TRBJ2-7
v_call: TRBV2
cdr3_nt: TGTGCCAGCAGTCGTGAGTGGGCAGGGGGCTCCTACGAGCAGTACTTC
cdr3_aa: CASSREWAGGSYEQYF

cdr3_length: 15
d_call: NA
clone_size: NA
j_call: TRBJ2-1
v_call: TRBV12-3/TRBV12-4
cdr3_nt: TGTGCCAGCAGCCATTACCGGGTCTTCACCAATGAGCAGTTCTTC
cdr3_aa: CASSHYRVFTNEQFF

cdr3_length: 12
d_call: TRBD1
clone_size: many
j_call: TRBJ2-5
v_call: TRBV12-3/TRBV12-4
cdr3_nt: TGTGCCAGCAGTGTCAGGGGGGAGACCCAGTACTTC
cdr3_aa: CASSVRGETQYF

cdr3_length: 11
d_call: NA
clone_size: few
j_call: TRBJ1-2
v_call: TRBV12-3/TRBV12-4
cdr3_nt: TGTGCCAGCGCCAAAACCGGTGGCTACACCTTC
cdr3_aa: CASAKTGGYTF

cdr3_length: 14
d_call: NA
clone_size: NA
j_call: TRBJ1-2
v_call: TRBV2
cdr3_nt: TGTGCCAGCATACGGCTACAAGGTGGCAGTGGCTACACCTTC
cdr3_aa: CASIRLQGGSGYTF

cdr3_length: 16
d_call: TRBD1
clone_size: NA
j_call: TRBJ2-7
v_call: TRBV4-3
cdr3_nt: TGCGCCAGCAGCCAATCTAAGGACAGGGGCTTCTACGAGCAGTACTTC
cdr3_aa: CASSQSKDRGFYEQYF

cdr3_length: 17
d_call: NA
clone_size: NA
j_call: TRBJ1-3
v_call: TRBV6-5
cdr3_nt: TGTGCCAGCAGTTACGCCGGGTCTTGGGACACTGGAAACACCATATATTTT
cdr3_aa: CASSYAGSWDTGNTIYF

cdr3_length: 14
d_call: TRBD1
clone_size: few
j_call: TRBJ2-7
v_call: TRBV29-1
cdr3_nt: TGCAGCGTTGATGGCCGGACAGGGGAGAGCGAGCAGTACTTC
cdr3_aa: CSVDGRTGESEQYF

cdr3_length: 15
d_call: NA
clone_size: once
j_call: TRBJ2-7
v_call: TRBV6-2/TRBV6-3
cdr3_nt: TGTGCCAGCAGTTACATGAGGAAGAGTTCATACGAGCAGTACTTC
cdr3_aa: CASSYMRKSSYEQYF

cdr3_length: 13
d_call: NA
clone_size: NA
j_call: TRBJ2-3
v_call: TRBV29-1
cdr3_nt: TGCAGCGTTGTTTCGGGTGGAACAGATACGCAGTATTTT
cdr3_aa: CSVVSGGTDTQYF